Reported below is one TCR beta chain. The data stem from a study of CD8 T cells in Susac syndrome. Random hexamers were used to reverse transcribe the RNA input (about 0.5 to 1 ug). TCRdb independently ran MiXCR on the immunoSEQ multiplex PCR reads; one entry per CDR3 protein. The table includes 200,000 to 250,000 distinct CDR3 sequences, about 94% detected once. In contrast to the negatively isolated CD8+ and CD4+ T cells, TEMRA cells were FACS-enriched. The V gene lost 0 bases and the J gene lost 6 bases, with 9 bases spanning the gap. Germline V CDR1 and CDR2: LGHNA, YSLEER. The CDR3 runs to 15 residues.

The TCR sequence derives from a human donor with Susac syndrome. This chain links TRBV4-3 with TRBJ1-6, with D perhaps TRBD1 (5 bases). Sequenced: CD4+ T cells from PBMCs. The CDR3 coding sequence is TGCGCCAGCAGCCAAGATCTCGACAGTAATTCACCCCTCCACTTT. Translation: CASSQDLDSNSPLHF.